This T cell receptor (beta chain) stems from a study of cytomegalovirus exposure and HLA in healthy donors. The PCR employed 60 Vbeta primers together with 13 Jbeta primers. Repertoires were generated with immunoSEQ multiplex PCR, while TCRdb's copy carries only in-frame clones and drops some. The table has roughly 98,000 clones, over 70% seen once; the top ten hold over 9.5%. Trimming took 6 bases from V and 5 from J, leaving 9 bases between them. CDR1 SEHNR and CDR2 FQNEAQ come from the germline V gene (reference sequence). This CDR3 spans 12 amino acids. This sequence was found in a man between 18 and 29 years old in good health and CMV-seropositive. The sequenced sample was PBMCs. The chain is built from TRBV7-9 and TRBJ2-3, with D perhaps matching TRBD1 (5 bases). The CDR3 nucleotides are TGTGCCAGCAGTCAAAGGGGAGATACGCAGTATTTT. It translates to CASSQRGDTQYF.